The 20 T cell receptor beta chains reported below all come from one sample, sequenced in a study of blood T cell repertoires in COVID-19. Repertoires were generated with immunoSEQ multiplex PCR, while TCRdb's copy carries only in-frame clones and drops some. The sample records a few hundred thousand clones, approximately 85% being singletons. Sequencing was performed on peripheral blood. The receptors here all came from a human donor in a cohort sampled during active COVID-19.

The chain combines TRBV5-4 with TRBJ2-1, with TRBD1 as a possible D gene (6 bases). The V gene lost 4 bases and the J gene lost 1 base, with 18 bases spanning the gap. CDR1 and CDR2 (germline): SGHNT, YYREEE (reference sequence). The CDR3 consists of 17 residues. The CDR3 DNA sequence: TGTGCCAGCAGCGCCACAGGCAGGGGTGGGTCCTACAATGAGCAGTTCTTC. This sequence encodes CASSATGRGGSYNEQFF.

The V call is TRBV2, the J call TRBJ1-2, with no clear D. This CDR3 is built from 14 residues. Germline V gene lookup returns CDR1 SNHLY and CDR2 FYNNEI. With 3 bases removed from V and 0 bases from J, the gap between germline ends came to 8 bases. CDR3 residues: CASSDGLANYGYTF. DNA for the CDR3: TGTGCCAGCAGTGACGGGTTAGCTAACTATGGCTACACCTTC.

This clone was seen a few times. CDR3 coding DNA: TGTGCCAGCAGCTTGACAGAGATGAACACTGAAGCTTTCTTT. Its protein product is CASSLTEMNTEAFF. V and J are TRBV5-5 and TRBJ1-1; D is ambiguous. This CDR3 is 14 amino acids long. V was cut by 1 base and J by 0 bases, with 7 bases left in between. In germline, CDR1 is SGHKS, CDR2 YYEKEE (reference sequence). Variable domain in full (rest from reference TRBV5-5 and TRBJ1-1): DAGVTQSPTHLIKTRGQQVTLRCSPISGHKSVSWYQQVLGQGPQFIFQYYEKEERGRGNFPDRFSARQFPNYSSELNVNALLLGDSALYLCASSLTEMNTEAFFGQGTRLTVV.

The V call is TRBV4-1, the J call TRBJ2-3, with TRBD2 matching over 9 bases. This CDR3 contains 21 residues. Germline trimming cut 0 bases from V and 3 bases from J; bases unmatched to any gene: 19. Germline V gives CDR1 MGHRA, CDR2 YSYEKL. CDR3 loop: CASSQEGVVVAGDVETDTQYF. The CDR3 DNA sequence: TGCGCCAGCAGCCAAGAAGGGGTAGTGGTAGCGGGAGATGTAGAGACAGATACGCAGTATTTT.

This chain uses TRBV19 with TRBJ1-5, with 8 bases aligning to TRBD1. The CDR3 is made up of 14 amino acids. Trimming removed 3 bases from V and 6 bases from J; junction bases left unmatched: 4. Germline V gene lookup returns CDR1 LNHDA and CDR2 SQIVND (reference sequence). The DNA for the CDR3 is TGTGCCAGTAGTATCCAGGGGGCAGGTCAGCCCCAGCATTTT. Translated: CASSIQGAGQPQHF.

This chain connects TRBV11-2 to TRBJ2-7; D might be TRBD2 (6 bases). CDR3 length equals 15 residues. Germline V gene lookup returns CDR1 SGHAT and CDR2 FQNNGV. V dropped 5 bases and J dropped 4 bases, with 18 bases sitting between them. The CDR3 sequence is CASSHPGQEGYEQYF. The CDR3 DNA reads TGTGCCAGCAGCCATCCGGGGCAGGAGGGGTACGAGCAGTACTTC. Combining the CDR3 with reference TRBV11-2 and TRBJ2-7 gives the whole variable domain EAGVAQSPRYKIIEKRQSVAFWCNPISGHATLYWYQQILGQGPKLLIQFQNNGVVDDSQLPKDRFSAERLKGVDSTLKIQPAKLEDSAVYLCASSHPGQEGYEQYFGPGTRLTVT.

The V call is TRBV24-1, the J call TRBJ2-2; tentative D call: TRBD1 (6 bases). Trimming pared 9 bases from V and 1 base from J, leaving 14 bases between. This CDR3 is 15 amino acids long. Per germline, CDR1 KGHDR and CDR2 SFDVKD. CDR3: CATGGGVVNTGELFF. CDR3 coding DNA: TGTGCCACCGGGGGCGGAGTCGTGAACACCGGGGAGCTGTTTTTT.

This clone was detected only a few times. V and J are TRBV5-1 and TRBJ1-6; 7 bases are a match to TRBD1. Germline V gene sequence: CDR1 SGHRS, CDR2 YFSETQ. V shed 0 bases and J 6 bases; nucleotides not matched to a gene: 3. This CDR3 is 15 amino acids long. CDR3 residues: CASSLAAGGNSPLHF. The CDR3 coding sequence is TGCGCCAGCAGCTTGGCCGCAGGGGGTAATTCACCCCTCCACTTT.

The chain employs TRBV5-1 and TRBJ2-1; 12 bases align to TRBD2. Germline-derived CDR1 and CDR2 are SGHRS and YFSETQ. The V gene end was trimmed by 0 bases and the J gene end by 8 bases; junction bases not matched to a gene: 12. The CDR3 length is 18 residues. Written as DNA, the CDR3 is TGCGCCAGCAGCTTGGGACTAGCGGGGGTTCCCCCGGGACATGAGCAGTTCTTC. Translated, it gives CASSLGLAGVPPGHEQFF.

The genes are TRBV11-3 and TRBJ2-1; D is ambiguous. The V and J ends lost 1 base and 6 bases respectively, with 7 bases between them. Germline CDR1 reads SGHNT; CDR2 reads YENEEA. This CDR3 spans 13 amino acids. This chain's CDR3 is CASSLGALNEQFF. The CDR3 DNA reads TGTGCCAGCAGCTTAGGGGCCCTCAATGAGCAGTTCTTC.

The V gene is TRBV5-5, the J gene TRBJ2-1, with TRBD2 identical over 8 bases. The junction had 3 bases not matched to a gene; V was cut back by 1 base and J by 3 bases. The CDR3 runs 15 residues. Germline CDR1 SGHKS, CDR2 YYEKEE (reference sequence). For the CDR3, the DNA is TGTGCCAGCAGCTTGACACTAGCGGACTACAATGAGCAGTTCTTC. This sequence encodes CASSLTLADYNEQFF.

V usage is TRBV2 and J usage is TRBJ2-1, with D possibly being TRBD1 (6 bases). The CDR3 totals 16 residues. Germline lookup yields CDR1 SNHLY and CDR2 FYNNEI. The V end lost 1 base, the J end lost 1 base, and 11 bases lay between the germline ends. The CDR3 here is CASSEEWGRSYNEQFF. In DNA, the CDR3 is TGTGCCAGCAGTGAAGAGTGGGGGCGGTCCTACAATGAGCAGTTCTTC.

The chain combines TRBV7-2 with TRBJ2-7; TRBD1 might be the D (6 bases). V lost 5 bases and J 6 bases, leaving 23 bases between the germline ends. This CDR3 is 16 amino acids long. Per the germline V gene, CDR1 is SGHTA and CDR2 is FQGNSA. In nucleotides, the CDR3 is TGTGCCAGCAGCCTGAGGGACAAAGATTTGGTCTCCGAGCAGTACTTC. It encodes CASSLRDKDLVSEQYF.

J is TRBJ1-1 and V is TRBV19, with 8 nucleotides matching TRBD1. Germline V gene lookup returns CDR1 LNHDA and CDR2 SQIVND (reference sequence). The J segment lost 5 bases and the V segment lost 9 bases, leaving 14 bases of the junction unmatched. The CDR3 length is 15 residues. This CDR3 is CASKTIQGGATEAFF. In nucleotides, the CDR3 is TGTGCCAGCAAGACCATACAGGGGGGGGCAACTGAAGCTTTCTTT.

The chain employs TRBV2 and TRBJ2-2, with a possible D match to TRBD2 (6 bases). V was clipped by 7 bases and J by 4 bases, with 10 bases between them. This CDR3 has 13 residues. Germline V CDR1 and CDR2: SNHLY, FYNNEI. CDR3 in DNA: TGTGCCAGCATATCCGGGGGCACCGGGGAGCTGTTTTTT. Translation: CASISGGTGELFF.

The genes are TRBV7-2 and TRBJ1-3, with D perhaps matching TRBD1 (6 bases). The CDR3 consists of 14 residues. The V end was cut by 4 bases, the J end by 1 base, with 8 bases between. CDR1 is SGHTA, CDR2 FQGNSA, per germline. The DNA of the CDR3 is TGTGCCAGCAGCTCCACAGGGTCTGGAAACACCATATATTTT. Translated: CASSSTGSGNTIYF.

The chain recombines TRBV19 with TRBJ2-5, with a tentative D call TRBD2 (7 bases). Germline V gene data show CDR1 as LNHDA and CDR2 as SQIVND (reference sequence). CDR3 length: 15 residues. V gave up 3 bases and J gave up 5 bases, with 16 bases separating them. The CDR3 DNA follows: TGTGCCAGTAGTATTCGGGCGGGGGCAGGGGAGACCCAGTACTTC. Encoded protein: CASSIRAGAGETQYF.

J is TRBJ1-2 and V is TRBV5-1; 9 bases are a match to TRBD1. V was clipped by 4 bases and J by 8 bases; unmatched bases: 12. The CDR3 is 15 residues long. Germline V CDR1 and CDR2: SGHRS, YFSETQ. The CDR3 sequence: CASSRLPDRGEGYTF. Written as DNA, the CDR3 is TGCGCCAGCAGCCGTCTGCCGGACAGGGGAGAGGGCTACACCTTC.

The rearrangement uses TRBV19 and TRBJ1-4; 11 positions agree with TRBD1. The CDR3 sequence is 15 residues long. From germline, CDR1 is LNHDA and CDR2 SQIVND (reference sequence). The trim removed 4 bases at V and 8 bases at J, leaving 6 bases unmatched. CDR3 nucleotide sequence: TGTGCCAGTAGTAGTGGGACAGGGGGAGGCGAAAAACTGTTTTTT. Translation: CASSSGTGGGEKLFF. Filled out from reference TRBV19 and TRBJ1-4, the complete variable domain reads DGGITQSPKYLFRKEGQNVTLSCEQNLNHDAMYWYRQDPGQGLRLIYYSQIVNDFQKGDIAEGYSVSREKKESFPLTVTSAQKNPTAFYLCASSSGTGGGEKLFFGSGTQLSVL.

This clone showed up just once. The CDR3 here is CASSIESQLTEAFF. DNA for the CDR3: TGTGCCAGTAGTATAGAATCCCAGTTGACTGAAGCTTTCTTT. J is TRBJ1-1 and V is TRBV19; D gene unclear. V lost 0 bases, J lost 5 bases, and 10 bases lay in between. The germline V gene has CDR1 LNHDA and CDR2 SQIVND (reference sequence). This CDR3 has 14 residues.